What follows is one T cell receptor beta chain and its context. Sequenced by immunoSEQ multiplex PCR; TCRdb stores in-frame clones only, minus some. The table shows 150,000 to 200,000 clones, with more than 75% occurring only once. This entry belongs to a study of T cell responses to AZD1222 COVID-19 vaccine. The specimen comprised peripheral blood, sampled 28 days after the second AZD1222 dose. The origin of this receptor is an adult who received the AZD1222 COVID-19 vaccine.

The CDR3 DNA is TGTGCCAGCTCATTCGACGGCTCCGACGGGGAGCTGTTTTTT. Translation gives CASSFDGSDGELFF. V gene TRBV18 combines with J gene TRBJ2-2; D ambiguous. There are 14 residues in the CDR3. Trimming cost V 5 bases and J 7 bases, with 14 bases left between them. Germline V gene lookup returns CDR1 KGHSH and CDR2 LQKENI.